This T cell receptor beta chain was documented in a study of control samples from healthy donors and cancer patients. V lost 8 bases and J 5 bases, leaving 19 bases between the germline ends. Germline V gene sequence: CDR1 SEHNR, CDR2 FQNEAQ (reference sequence). The CDR3 has 14 amino acids. Using immunoSEQ multiplex PCR, the repertoire was profiled, and TCRdb retains in-frame clones only, with some absent. The sample consists of some 410,000 clones, 75% to 95% of them appearing once. The sequencing sample was made of PBMCs. This TCR derives from a man aged 40-50 years with head and neck cancer. The gene calls are TRBV7-9 and TRBJ2-7; a possible D gene is TRBD1 (6 bases). CDR3 sequence reads: CASETGFHSNEQYF. The DNA of the CDR3 is TGTGCCAGCGAAACAGGGTTTCATTCTAACGAGCAGTACTTC.